These 22 T cell receptor beta chains came from one sample sequenced in a study of T cells in tumors after PD-1 blockade. The repertoire was sequenced with immunoSEQ multiplex PCR; TCRdb's copy has only in-frame clones and lacks some. The sample includes about 7,700 clones, about two thirds seen only once; the top ten take 7.5% to 9.5%. The sample was tumor tissue, taken after anti-PD-1 treatment. Every receptor here comes from a human donor with basal cell carcinoma.

The genes are TRBV9 and TRBJ1-2, with D possibly matching TRBD1 (6 bases). CDR1 and CDR2 from the germline V gene are SGDLS and YYNGEE. The CDR3 covers 14 residues. V was shortened by 4 bases and J by 3 bases, with 13 bases between the two germline ends. The CDR3 coding sequence is TGTGCCAGCAGCTTTATAGGGGGGGACTATGGCTACACCTTC. Translation gives CASSFIGGDYGYTF.

This clone has just a few counts. The chain recombines TRBV4-2 with TRBJ1-1; no clear D. The CDR3 loop spans 12 amino acids. Trimming took off 3 bases at V and 1 base at J, with 3 bases between the two ends. In germline, CDR1 is LGHNA, CDR2 YNFKEQ. CDR3 sequence (DNA): TGTGCCAGCAGCCAGGGGAACACTGAAGCTTTCTTT. It codes for CASSQGNTEAFF.

The rearrangement joins TRBV10-3 to TRBJ2-2; TRBD1 or TRBD2 may be the D gene (5 bases each). The length of the CDR3 is 16 residues. Germline V gives CDR1 ENHRY, CDR2 SYGVKD. Trimming stripped 0 bases from V and 3 bases from J, with 11 bases between. CDR3 coding DNA: TGTGCCATCAGTGAGTCCGGTGGGGGTGACACCGGGGAGCTGTTTTTT. Its protein product is CAISESGGGDTGELFF.

The V gene is TRBV6-6, the J gene TRBJ1-1; no reliable D call. In germline, CDR1 is MNHNY, CDR2 SVGAGI (reference sequence). The CDR3 covers 13 residues. Trimming stripped 3 bases from V and 1 base from J, with 6 bases between. The CDR3 DNA reads TGTGCCAGCAGTTATAACGGGAACACTGAAGCTTTCTTT. Translated: CASSYNGNTEAFF.

V is TRBV12-3 or TRBV12-4 and J is TRBJ1-2; D not certain. Trimming shortened V by 2 bases and J by 2 bases, and 6 bases separated the two germline ends. This CDR3 spans 13 amino acids. The CDR3 DNA sequence: TGTGCCAGCAGTTTAATGCAAAACTATGGCTACACCTTC. Amino acids: CASSLMQNYGYTF.

This chain uses TRBV27 with TRBJ2-2; 7 nucleotides line up with TRBD2. Per germline, CDR1 MNHEY and CDR2 SMNVEV (reference sequence). Trimming took 4 bases from V and 4 from J; bases not matched to a gene: 12. The CDR3 covers 17 residues. CDR3 loop: CASSSRTSERRTGELFF. The CDR3 DNA reads TGTGCCAGCAGTTCCCGAACTAGCGAAAGACGCACCGGGGAGCTGTTTTTT.

This chain links TRBV7-9 with TRBJ2-3; 8 bases match TRBD2. The CDR3 totals 15 residues. The trim removed 9 bases at V and 0 bases at J, leaving 8 bases unmatched. Germline-derived CDR1 and CDR2 are SEHNR and FQNEAQ (reference sequence). The CDR3 is CASSGELASTDTQYF. The CDR3 nucleotides are TGTGCCAGTAGCGGGGAACTAGCGAGCACAGATACGCAGTATTTT.

This clone was detected a few times. The J gene is TRBJ1-2, the V gene TRBV6-5; TRBD1 might be the D (5 bases). The CDR3 runs to 13 residues. The germline gives CDR1 MNHEY, CDR2 SVGAGI. V dropped 2 bases and J dropped 5 bases, with 9 bases sitting between them. Written as DNA, the CDR3 is TGTGCCAGCAGTTACGGGGGGGGTTATGGCTACACCTTC. It yields the protein CASSYGGGYGYTF.

This rearrangement joins TRBV7-3 to TRBJ2-7; 7 bases line up with TRBD2. Trimming at V came to 2 bases and at J to 0 bases, leaving 7 bases not matched to a gene. This CDR3 contains 16 residues. Germline V gives CDR1 SGHTA, CDR2 FQGTGA. The CDR3: CASSLLGGGSSYEQYF. Written as DNA, the CDR3 is TGTGCCAGCAGCTTACTGGGGGGAGGGAGCTCCTACGAGCAGTACTTC. Based on the CDR3 plus reference TRBV7-3 and TRBJ2-7, the full variable domain is GAGVSQTPSNKVTEKGKYVELRCDPISGHTALYWYRQSLGQGPEFLIYFQGTGAADDSGLPNDRFFAVRPEGSVSTLKIQRTERGDSAVYLCASSLLGGGSSYEQYFGPGTRLTVT.

The chain has TRBV5-1 and TRBJ1-1; D gene ambiguous. With 1 base removed from V and 0 bases from J, the gap between germline ends came to 10 bases. The V gene's germline CDR1 is SGHRS and CDR2 YFSETQ. The CDR3 has 15 residues. CDR3 sequence: CASSLKGDLNTEAFF. In DNA, the CDR3 is TGCGCCAGCAGCTTGAAAGGTGACTTGAACACTGAAGCTTTCTTT.

The J gene is TRBJ2-5, the V gene TRBV5-6, with D possibly TRBD2 on 6 matching bases. This CDR3 region has 15 residues. CDR1 and CDR2 from the germline V gene are SGHDT and YYEEEE. The germline V and J ends were trimmed by 3 bases and 1 base, with 13 bases remaining between them. CDR3 region: CASSSSHGGQETQYF. The CDR3 coding sequence is TGTGCCAGCAGCTCTTCCCACGGGGGCCAAGAGACCCAGTACTTC.

V and J are TRBV7-2 and TRBJ2-1; D gene ambiguous. From germline, CDR1 is SGHTA and CDR2 FQGNSA. The CDR3 has 15 amino acids. V was clipped by 1 base and J by 7 bases, with 14 bases between them. Written as DNA, the CDR3 is TGTGCCAGCAGCTTAGATGGATATGTAGTGAATGAGCAGTTCTTC. Translated, it gives CASSLDGYVVNEQFF.

This clone was counted a few times. The chain joins TRBV7-3 to TRBJ1-2; 8 bases are shared with TRBD1. The V segment lost 3 bases and the J segment 4 bases; nucleotides outside the gene matches: 7. Germline CDR1 reads SGHTA; CDR2 reads FQGTGA. CDR3 length equals 15 residues. CDR3 region: CASSFGQGGSYGYTF. The CDR3 DNA follows: TGTGCCAGCAGCTTTGGACAGGGAGGTTCCTATGGCTACACCTTC.

V usage is TRBV5-1 and J usage is TRBJ1-4, with D unclear. Looked up from germline, CDR1 is SGHRS and CDR2 is YFSETQ. This CDR3 contains 15 residues. The V and J ends lost 4 bases and 5 bases respectively, with 15 bases between them. The CDR3 here is CASSPDPRSNEKLFF. The DNA for the CDR3 is TGCGCCAGCAGCCCTGACCCACGTTCAAATGAAAAACTGTTTTTT.

Only one count was recorded for this clone. The chain uses TRBV15 and TRBJ2-1; no reliable D call. The CDR3 has 15 residues. Germline V lookup: CDR1 LNHNV, CDR2 YYDKDF (reference sequence). Trimming took 0 bases from V and 7 from J, leaving 13 bases between them. CDR3 DNA sequence: TGTGCCACCAGCAGAGATTCGTGGTCAGGTAATGAGCAGTTCTTC. Translated: CATSRDSWSGNEQFF.

J is TRBJ2-7 and V is TRBV7-9; the D gene is possibly TRBD1 (5 bases). Per germline, CDR1 SEHNR and CDR2 FQNEAQ (reference sequence). V was cut by 3 bases and J by 2 bases, with 11 bases left in between. The CDR3 has 14 amino acids. CDR3 sequence: CASSFGDRPYEQYF. As DNA, the CDR3 is TGTGCCAGCAGCTTTGGCGACAGACCCTACGAGCAGTACTTC.

This sequence joins TRBV6-6 and TRBJ2-1; weak D call: TRBD1 (5 bases). With 0 bases removed from V and 13 bases from J, the gap between germline ends came to 13 bases. The CDR3 consists of 13 residues. Germline loops: CDR1 MNHNY, CDR2 SVGAGI (reference sequence). The DNA for the CDR3 is TGTGCCAGCAGTTACTCGTGGGGCCAGGGACAGTTCTTC. Protein sequence: CASSYSWGQGQFF.

The V gene is TRBV4-2, the J gene TRBJ2-1, with D possibly called TRBD1 or TRBD2 (5 bases each). The CDR3 contains 13 residues. Germline V gives CDR1 LGHNA, CDR2 YNFKEQ. The ends were cut back, 4 bases at V and 9 bases at J, with 13 bases in the middle. The CDR3 sequence: CASSPPGPSEQFF. CDR3 bases: TGTGCCAGCAGCCCTCCGGGACCGAGTGAGCAGTTCTTC.

The CDR3 spells CASSVTGLQETQYF. The CDR3 nucleotides read TGTGCCAGCAGCGTCACAGGTTTACAAGAGACCCAGTACTTC. The chain joins TRBV7-3 to TRBJ2-5, with D possibly TRBD1 on 5 matching bases. Germline-derived CDR1 and CDR2 are SGHTA and FQGTGA. With 5 bases removed from V and 2 bases from J, the gap between germline ends came to 12 bases. CDR3 size: 14 residues.

DNA of the CDR3: TGTGCCAGCAGTTCGCACAGGGGGTCAGTGGCTGGAAACACCATATATTTT. It encodes CASSSHRGSVAGNTIYF. V is TRBV28 and J is TRBJ1-3; 8 nucleotides agree with TRBD1. Germline V gene data show CDR1 as MDHEN and CDR2 as SYDVKM. J was trimmed by 2 bases and V by 4 bases; bases with no gene match: 10. The CDR3 has 17 amino acids.

This clone is medium-sized within its sample. The chain couples TRBV5-6 to TRBJ1-2; TRBD1 agrees at 7 bases. The J segment lost 5 bases and the V segment lost 5 bases, leaving 9 bases of the junction unmatched. CDR1 SGHDT and CDR2 YYEEEE come from the germline V gene. The CDR3 runs to 14 residues. Written as DNA, the CDR3 is TGTGCCAGCAGATCCGGGACAGCCATGTATGGCTACACCTTC. It encodes CASRSGTAMYGYTF.

The J gene is TRBJ2-3, the V gene TRBV10-3; no firm D call. CDR1 is ENHRY and CDR2 is SYGVKD in the germline V gene. CDR3 length: 13 residues. V was shortened by 4 bases and J by 6 bases, with 11 bases between the two germline ends. In nucleotides, the CDR3 is TGTGCCATCAGTGCAGTAAGCGCCGATACGCAGTATTTT. Translating gives CAISAVSADTQYF.